A single sample is the source of the 32 T cell receptor beta chains below, sequenced in a study of shared clonotypes between healthy human individuals. The data were produced by immunoSEQ multiplex PCR, yet TCRdb's version contains in-frame clones alone and is incomplete. This table has hundreds of thousands of clones, about 96% appearing once. Positively selected for CCR7, the CD45RO-negative cells used as naive CD8 cells excluded terminally differentiated effector memory CD45RA+ cells. Sequences were obtained from naive CD8+ T cells sorted from blood. The receptors shown here come from a woman aged 25 to 39 in good health.

The J gene is TRBJ2-4, the V gene TRBV10-1; D may be TRBD1 (5 bases). From germline, CDR1 is WNHNN and CDR2 SYGVQD (reference sequence). The CDR3 consists of 15 residues. V shed 8 bases and J shed 3 bases, with 17 bases lying between them. The chain's CDR3 is CASGRQYSGKNIQYF. CDR3 in DNA: TGCGCCAGCGGGCGACAGTACAGTGGCAAAAACATTCAGTACTTC.

The count of this clone is one. The rearrangement links TRBV4-1 to TRBJ2-5; possibly TRBD1 or TRBD2 for D (6 bases each). Germline-derived CDR1 and CDR2 are MGHRA and YSYEKL. The CDR3 sequence is 14 residues long. V was cut by 5 bases and J by 1 base, with 11 bases left in between. The DNA of the CDR3 is TGCGCCAGCAGCGAAGGAGGGGGCCAAGAGACCCAGTACTTC. Translating it yields CASSEGGGQETQYF.

The chain carries TRBV2 and TRBJ1-2; TRBD1 is a possible D gene (6 bases). Per the germline V gene, CDR1 is SNHLY and CDR2 is FYNNEI. Trimming stripped 2 bases from V and 8 bases from J, with 9 bases between. This CDR3 comprises 12 residues. Written as DNA, the CDR3 is TGTGCCAGCAGTGAAACAGGGTTGGGCTACACCTTC. As protein: CASSETGLGYTF.

The rearrangement joins TRBV28 to TRBJ2-1, with 8 bases that match TRBD2. This CDR3 has 16 residues. From germline, CDR1 is MDHEN and CDR2 SYDVKM. Losses at the gene ends were 4 bases for V and 1 base for J; bases not matched to a gene: 6. In DNA form, the CDR3 reads TGTGCCAGCAGTTCCAAGCGGGAGTTATCCTACAATGAGCAGTTCTTC. Amino acids: CASSSKRELSYNEQFF.

The chain has TRBV2 and TRBJ1-2; D may be TRBD1 (5 bases). Deletions cut 6 bases from V and 8 bases from J, with 10 bases between. This CDR3 comprises 11 residues. CDR1 is SNHLY, CDR2 FYNNEI, per germline. The CDR3 coding sequence is TGTGCCAGCAGGGGACGGTGGGGCTACACCTTC. Translation: CASRGRWGYTF.

On this clone: At the DNA level, this CDR3 is encoded by other sequences in the same sample as well. The chain is built from TRBV7-9 and TRBJ1-5; D gene uncertain. With 0 bases removed from V and 4 bases from J, the gap between germline ends came to 7 bases. In germline, CDR1 is SEHNR, CDR2 FQNEAQ (reference sequence). This CDR3 has 14 amino acids. Written as DNA, the CDR3 is TGTGCCAGCAGCTTAGCCGGCGGGAATCAGCCCCAGCATTTT. This encodes CASSLAGGNQPQHF.

The chain employs TRBV7-8 and TRBJ2-7; TRBD2 might be the D (6 bases). CDR1 is SGHVS, CDR2 FQNEAQ, per germline. The CDR3 extends over 14 amino acids. V gave up 3 bases and J gave up 2 bases, with 11 bases separating them. DNA of the CDR3: TGTGCCAGCAGCTTGCCGGGACTCGCCTACGAGCAGTACTTC. It translates to CASSLPGLAYEQYF.

The J gene is TRBJ2-2, the V gene TRBV6-6; D perhaps matches TRBD1 (5 bases). Germline V CDR1 and CDR2: MNHNY, SVGAGI (reference sequence). V was cut by 8 bases and J by 6 bases, with 7 bases left in between. The CDR3 runs 11 residues. For the CDR3, the DNA is TGTGCCAGCCAGGGATCCGGGGAGCTGTTTTTT. It codes for CASQGSGELFF.

Concerning this clone: The identical CDR3 is also encoded by other nucleotide sequences in the sample. This chain connects TRBV13 to TRBJ2-1, with 16 bases that match TRBD2. CDR1 is PRHDT and CDR2 is FYEKMQ in the germline V gene (reference sequence). The CDR3 extends over 14 amino acids. Trimming at V came to 4 bases and at J to 10 bases, leaving 1 base not matched to a gene. CDR3 in amino acids: CASSSGLAGGEQFF. Written as DNA, the CDR3 is TGTGCCAGCAGCTCGGGACTAGCGGGAGGGGAGCAGTTCTTC. Full variable domain (rest looked up from reference TRBV13 and TRBJ2-1): AAGVIQSPRHLIKEKRETATLKCYPIPRHDTVYWYQQGPGQDPQFLISFYEKMQSDKGSIPDRFSAQQFSDYHSELNMSSLELGDSALYFCASSSGLAGGEQFFGPGTRLTVL.

The chain joins TRBV28 to TRBJ2-7; no clear D. CDR3 length: 15 residues. Trimming stripped 2 bases from V and 0 bases from J, with 11 bases between. In germline, CDR1 is MDHEN, CDR2 SYDVKM. DNA of the CDR3: TGTGCCAGCAGTTTACCCGGGTTTAGCTCCTACGAGCAGTACTTC. The encoded protein is CASSLPGFSSYEQYF.

Remarks on this clone: The conserved phenylalanine or tryptophan normally closing the CDR3 is absent here, so this likely arose from a read error. No DNA is shown, since the ends of the CDR3 on it are uncertain; the CDR3 is the one TCRdb lists. The genes are TRBV28 and TRBJ1-2. Germline V lookup: CDR1 MDHEN, CDR2 SYDVKM. The CDR3 totals 12 residues, both ends included. This CDR3 is CASSLGEGPVSC.

The rearrangement joins TRBV7-9 to TRBJ2-3, with 8 bases matching TRBD1. The CDR3 totals 16 residues. The germline V gene has CDR1 SEHNR and CDR2 FQNEAQ (reference sequence). The J segment lost 2 bases and the V segment lost 2 bases, leaving 6 bases of the junction unmatched. The CDR3 spells CASSLPETGDTDTQYF. CDR3 bases: TGTGCCAGCAGCTTACCCGAGACAGGGGACACAGATACGCAGTATTTT.

The chain carries TRBV5-1 and TRBJ1-5; TRBD1 matches 8 bases. Germline CDR1 and CDR2: SGHRS and YFSETQ. CDR3 length: 15 residues. V was clipped by 4 bases and J by 6 bases; unmatched bases: 9. The CDR3 nucleotides are TGCGCCAGCAGCCCTCAGGGGACAGGCGGTCAGCCCCAGCATTTT. It specifies CASSPQGTGGQPQHF.

Note on this clone: This CDR3 is also generated by other DNA sequences in the sample. CDR3 amino acids: CASSPDRGGYSNQPQHF. The CDR3 bases are TGTGCCAGCAGTCCAGACAGGGGGGGGTATAGCAATCAGCCCCAGCATTTT. V gene TRBV2 combines with J gene TRBJ1-5; 9 bases line up with TRBD1. J lost 0 bases, V lost 5 bases, and 8 bases had no gene match. The CDR3 has 17 amino acids. Germline V gene lookup returns CDR1 SNHLY and CDR2 FYNNEI.

The V and J genes are TRBV4-1 and TRBJ2-2; D unresolved. Between the trimmed V and J ends, which lost 0 bases and 7 bases, there was a span of 6 bases. Germline V gene lookup returns CDR1 MGHRA and CDR2 YSYEKL. The CDR3 spans 13 residues. The CDR3, as DNA: TGCGCCAGCAGCCAAGAGCGCGGCGGGGAGCTGTTTTTT. Its translation: CASSQERGGELFF.

This clone was seen only once. This chain joins TRBV6-5 and TRBJ1-5; tentatively, D is TRBD1 (5 bases). Germline CDR1 is MNHEY and CDR2 is SVGAGI. V was clipped by 6 bases and J by 4 bases, with 10 bases between them. The CDR3 runs 13 residues. Here the CDR3 reads CASSHDRNQPQHF. In DNA form, the CDR3 reads TGTGCCAGCAGCCATGACAGAAATCAGCCCCAGCATTTT.

The V and J genes are TRBV6-5 and TRBJ1-2, with D uncertain. Germline assignment: CDR1 MNHEY and CDR2 SVGAGI. This CDR3 spans 13 amino acids. The germline V and J ends were trimmed by 2 bases and 6 bases, with 10 bases remaining between them. CDR3 sequence (DNA): TGTGCCAGCAGTTACGGGTCTAGGGATGGCTACACCTTC. Translating it yields CASSYGSRDGYTF.

The gene calls are TRBV4-2 and TRBJ1-1; 8 nucleotides agree with TRBD1. This CDR3 is 18 amino acids long. Trimming removed 2 bases from V and 3 bases from J; junction bases left unmatched: 14. Looked up from germline, CDR1 is LGHNA and CDR2 is YNFKEQ. In DNA, the CDR3 is TGTGCCAGCAGCCAAAGAGAATGGGCAGGGGGCATTTACACTGAAGCTTTCTTT. Amino acids: CASSQREWAGGIYTEAFF.

The V call is TRBV4-1, the J call TRBJ2-2; D not certain. This CDR3 region has 13 residues. The germline gives CDR1 MGHRA, CDR2 YSYEKL. V shed 1 base and J shed 7 bases, with 7 bases lying between them. The CDR3 DNA is TGCGCCAGCAGCCAAGCTCCAGGCGGGGAGCTGTTTTTT. Amino acids: CASSQAPGGELFF.

This chain uses TRBV14 with TRBJ2-7; D is possibly TRBD2 (6 bases). The CDR3 extends over 16 amino acids. V was pared by 1 base and J by 0 bases, with 13 bases between. CDR1 and CDR2 (germline): SGHDN, FVKESK. In DNA, the CDR3 is TGTGCCAGCAGCCAAGTGGGGGAGGCTTACTCCTACGAGCAGTACTTC. Translating it yields CASSQVGEAYSYEQYF.

This clone occurred once. The CDR3 is CASKKQGATTDTQYF. The CDR3 DNA reads TGTGCCAGCAAGAAACAGGGAGCGACCACAGATACGCAGTATTTT. J is TRBJ2-3 and V is TRBV7-6; maybe TRBD1 (6 bases). Germline assignment: CDR1 SGHVS and CDR2 FNYEAQ. CDR3 length: 15 residues. Trimming cost V 7 bases and J 2 bases, with 16 bases left between them.

The chain links TRBV14 to TRBJ2-3; the D gene is possibly TRBD2 (6 bases). Germline V gives CDR1 SGHDN, CDR2 FVKESK. V lost 1 base, J lost 0 bases, and 8 bases lay in between. This CDR3 has 15 residues. The CDR3 sequence is CASSQVAGSTDTQYF. DNA of the CDR3: TGTGCCAGCAGCCAAGTGGCGGGGAGCACAGATACGCAGTATTTT.

The CDR3 spells CASSPGTGAFEQYF. Written as DNA, the CDR3 is TGTGCCAGCAGTCCCGGGACAGGCGCCTTCGAGCAGTACTTC. V and J are TRBV27 and TRBJ2-7, with 8 bases lining up with TRBD1. Per germline, CDR1 MNHEY and CDR2 SMNVEV (reference sequence). The J segment lost 6 bases and the V segment lost 5 bases, leaving 9 bases of the junction unmatched. The CDR3 covers 14 residues.

The rearrangement uses TRBV2 and TRBJ1-2, with D maybe TRBD1 (5 bases). Trimming took 6 bases from V and 4 from J, leaving 12 bases between them. The germline gives CDR1 SNHLY, CDR2 FYNNEI. This CDR3 is built from 13 residues. CDR3 protein: CASRDTKPYGYTF. The CDR3 nucleotides are TGTGCCAGCAGGGACACCAAGCCCTATGGCTACACCTTC. The variable domain in full, completed from reference TRBV2 and TRBJ1-2, reads EPEVTQTPSHQVTQMGQEVILRCVPISNHLYFYWYRQILGQKVEFLVSFYNNEISEKSEIFDDQFSVERPDGSNFTLKIRSTKLEDSAMYFCASRDTKPYGYTFGSGTRLTVV.

V and J are TRBV5-1 and TRBJ2-6; no firm D call. Trimming cost V 0 bases and J 0 bases, with 7 bases left between them. Germline CDR1 SGHRS, CDR2 YFSETQ. The CDR3 totals 16 residues. In DNA form, the CDR3 reads TGCGCCAGCAGCTTGGTCTCCAACTCTGGGGCCAACGTCCTGACTTTC. It translates to CASSLVSNSGANVLTF.

The count of this clone is one. The chain uses TRBV11-2 and TRBJ2-1; TRBD2 might be the D (6 bases). The CDR3 covers 16 residues. Germline V gene sequence: CDR1 SGHAT, CDR2 FQNNGV. Trimming pared 1 base from V and 2 bases from J, leaving 12 bases between. CDR3 sequence (DNA): TGTGCCAGCAGCTTAGTCGGTCTAGCGCCCTACAATGAGCAGTTCTTC. As protein: CASSLVGLAPYNEQFF.

This clone was picked up one time. The chain recombines TRBV5-1 with TRBJ2-7, with TRBD2 matching 8 bases. J was trimmed by 5 bases and V by 4 bases; bases with no gene match: 8. Germline V lookup: CDR1 SGHRS, CDR2 YFSETQ. The CDR3 has 14 amino acids. The CDR3 coding sequence is TGCGCCAGCAGCCTTACCGGGACTAGGGACGAGCAGTACTTC. This gives the protein CASSLTGTRDEQYF. The variable domain in full, with the rest retrieved from reference TRBV5-1 and TRBJ2-7, is KAGVTQTPRYLIKTRGQQVTLSCSPISGHRSVSWYQQTPGQGLQFLFEYFSETQRNKGNFPGRFSGRQFSNSRSEMNVSTLELGDSALYLCASSLTGTRDEQYFGPGTRLTVT.

The rearrangement links TRBV7-2 to TRBJ1-5, with 9 bases fitting TRBD1. Germline assignment: CDR1 SGHTA and CDR2 FQGNSA. V shed 1 base and J 6 bases; nucleotides not matched to a gene: 1. The CDR3 covers 14 residues. The CDR3 is CASSLGTGVQPQHF. Here the CDR3 DNA reads TGTGCCAGCAGCTTAGGGACAGGGGTTCAGCCCCAGCATTTT.

This sequence joins TRBV2 and TRBJ1-4, with a weak D call TRBD1 (5 bases). This CDR3 is 16 amino acids long. V shed 6 bases and J shed 0 bases, with 14 bases lying between them. Germline lookup yields CDR1 SNHLY and CDR2 FYNNEI. As DNA, the CDR3 is TGTGCCAGCAGGGACCGGGACCGTGCAACTAATGAAAAACTGTTTTTT. It is translated as CASRDRDRATNEKLFF. Complete variable domain (other parts from reference TRBV2 and TRBJ1-4): EPEVTQTPSHQVTQMGQEVILRCVPISNHLYFYWYRQILGQKVEFLVSFYNNEISEKSEIFDDQFSVERPDGSNFTLKIRSTKLEDSAMYFCASRDRDRATNEKLFFGSGTQLSVL.

The J gene is TRBJ1-1, the V gene TRBV11-1; a weak D match, TRBD1 (6 bases). V dropped 1 base and J dropped 5 bases, with 17 bases sitting between them. The CDR3 sequence is 16 residues long. Germline-derived CDR1 and CDR2 are SGHAT and FQDESV (reference sequence). The CDR3 sequence: CASSLDAGEVWTEAFF. The CDR3 DNA is TGTGCCAGCAGCTTAGACGCAGGGGAGGTATGGACTGAAGCTTTCTTT. Full variable domain (remainder filled in from reference TRBV11-1 and TRBJ1-1): EAEVAQSPRYKITEKSQAVAFWCDPISGHATLYWYRQILGQGPELLVQFQDESVVDDSQLPKDRFSAERLKGVDSTLKIQPAELGDSAMYLCASSLDAGEVWTEAFFGQGTRLTVV.

The CDR3 nucleotides read TGTGCCAGCAGTGCGGGACAGTCTCCCGGGAATGAGCAGTTCTTC. This gives the protein CASSAGQSPGNEQFF. The gene calls are TRBV6-4 and TRBJ2-1; 7 nucleotides agree with TRBD1. Germline assignment: CDR1 MRHNA and CDR2 SNTAGT. The trim removed 4 bases at V and 7 bases at J, leaving 10 bases unmatched. This CDR3 is 15 amino acids long.

The count of this clone is one. This chain joins TRBV27 and TRBJ2-1; D uncertain. The CDR3 is 14 amino acids. Germline V gives CDR1 MNHEY, CDR2 SMNVEV (reference sequence). V was cut by 6 bases and J by 2 bases, with 11 bases left in between. This chain's CDR3 is CASRPGTPYNEQFF. CDR3 sequence (DNA): TGTGCCAGCAGACCGGGTACTCCCTACAATGAGCAGTTCTTC.